This T cell receptor beta chain stems from a study of OX40 agonist ivuxolimab in advanced cancers. On the study more broadly: The drug used for patients, ivuxolimab, was an agonistic anti-OX40 (CD134) antibody.

Assay: immunoSEQ multiplex PCR; the TCRdb copy retains only in-frame clones and omits some. In the table there are under 100,000 clones, over 75% of which are singletons. Trimming shortened V by 6 bases and J by 6 bases, and 14 bases separated the two germline ends. Germline V gene sequence: CDR1 SGHTA, CDR2 FQGNSA. CDR3 length equals 14 residues. General observations from the study: Part of the nonresponder group also had normalized T-cell clonal expansion that was low. CD4+ and CD8+ blood T cells expanded clonally by week 6 at 0.1 to 3.0 mg/kg.

Any history of autoimmune disease or systemic immunosuppression disqualified patients. To note about this clone: Its specificity is not known.

Sequencing used CD4+ or CD8+ T cells sorted from blood, obtained in a trial of the OX40 agonist ivuxolimab. J is TRBJ2-2 and V is TRBV7-2, with D maybe TRBD2 (6 bases). The origin of this receptor is an adult with an advanced solid tumor such as melanoma, head and neck, liver or kidney cancer. Here the CDR3 DNA reads TGTGCCAGCAGGGGGACTGTTCTCTCCGGGGAGCTGTTTTTT. Its translation is CASRGTVLSGELFF.